Listed below are T cell receptor beta chains from one sample, sequenced in a study of cytomegalovirus exposure and HLA in healthy donors. Sequenced by immunoSEQ multiplex PCR; TCRdb stores in-frame clones only, minus some. The table shows fewer than 200,000 clones, with 70% to 80% occurring only once. The material sequenced was PBMCs. The receptor set was obtained from a man aged 18 to 29 in good health and CMV-seropositive. Both conserved end residues are part of each CDR3. D genes are given only for firm matches. Not every row has a clone size; where given, it reads once, few, many or a size class.

CASSLGAASYEQYF	TGTGCCAGCAGCTTGGGCGCGGCCTCCTACGAGCAGTACTTC	TRBV5-5	-	-	TRBJ2-7
CASSVPGHSNQPQHF	TGTGCCAGTAGTGTTCCGGGACATAGCAATCAGCCCCAGCATTTT	TRBV19	-	-	TRBJ1-5
CASSLRLAGSADTQYF	TGTGCCAGTAGTTTACGACTAGCGGGAAGCGCAGATACGCAGTATTTT	TRBV19	TRBD2	-	TRBJ2-3
CASSPGQGHNEQFF	TGTGCCAGCAGCCCGGGACAGGGGCACAATGAGCAGTTCTTC	TRBV7-7	TRBD1	-	TRBJ2-1
CASSEQQGTTEAFF	TGTGCCAGCAGTGAGCAACAGGGGACCACTGAAGCTTTCTTT	TRBV6-5	TRBD1	-	TRBJ1-1
CASSRSGTSGENSQYF	TGCGCCAGCAGTCGTTCCGGGACTAGCGGGGAAAACAGTCAGTACTTC	TRBV5-1	TRBD2	-	TRBJ2-4
CATSRDQGNYGYTF	TGTGCCACCAGCAGAGATCAGGGAAACTATGGCTACACCTTC	TRBV15	-	-	TRBJ1-2
CAWSAAAYGYTF	TGTGCCTGGAGTGCCGCGGCCTATGGCTACACCTTC	TRBV30	-	-	TRBJ1-2
CASSEGRDTEAFF	TGTGCCAGCAGTGAAGGCAGGGACACTGAAGCTTTCTTT	TRBV2	-	-	TRBJ1-1
CASSPGQNYGYTF	TGTGCCAGCAGCCCAGGACAGAACTATGGCTACACCTTC	TRBV11-2	-	-	TRBJ1-2
CASSLGQGSNEQFF	TGTGCCAGCAGCTTGGGTCAGGGATCCAATGAGCAGTTCTTC	TRBV5-4	-	-	TRBJ2-1
CASSPDRGAPNSQYF	TGTGCCAGCAGTCCGGACAGGGGGGCCCCGAACAGTCAGTACTTC	TRBV6-4	TRBD1	-	TRBJ2-4
CASSQESGLAGGNEQFF	TGTGCCAGCAGCCAAGAATCAGGACTAGCGGGGGGCAATGAGCAGTTCTTC	TRBV4-2	TRBD2	few	TRBJ2-1
CSVGPGNEQFF	TGCAGCGTTGGACCGGGCAATGAGCAGTTCTTC	TRBV29-1	-	-	TRBJ2-1
CASSSSPEGRAGELFF	TGCGCCAGCAGCTCCTCCCCCGAGGGTCGGGCCGGGGAGCTGTTTTTT	TRBV5-1	-	-	TRBJ2-2
CASSQCRECAYNSPLHF	TGCGCCAGCAGTCAATGCCGAGAATGTGCCTATAATTCACCCCTCCACTTT	TRBV23-1	-	few	TRBJ1-6
CASSSGGTGVASNQPQHF	TGTGCCAGCAGTTCAGGGGGAACAGGGGTGGCTAGCAATCAGCCCCAGCATTTT	TRBV27	TRBD1	-	TRBJ1-5
CASSLTAGSQYEQYF	TGTGCCAGCAGCTTAACTGCGGGCAGCCAGTACGAGCAGTACTTC	TRBV7-3	-	once	TRBJ2-7
CASSHPGLAGTDTQYF	TGTGCCAGCTCACACCCGGGACTAGCGGGCACAGATACGCAGTATTTT	TRBV18	TRBD2	-	TRBJ2-3
CASSKRGDSYNEQFF	TGTGCCAGCAGTAAGCGGGGGGACTCCTACAATGAGCAGTTCTTC	TRBV27	TRBD2	few	TRBJ2-1
CASSASRGEKLFF	TGCGCCAGCAGCGCGTCCAGGGGTGAAAAACTGTTTTTT	TRBV5-1	-	-	TRBJ1-4
CAIRENGWGPNTEAFF	TGTGCCATCAGGGAAAATGGGTGGGGGCCTAACACTGAAGCTTTCTTT	TRBV10-3	-	-	TRBJ1-1
CASSAGRVANTEAFF	TGTGCCAGTAGTGCCGGCAGGGTGGCAAACACTGAAGCTTTCTTT	TRBV19	-	-	TRBJ1-1
CASSYDSTGLYEQYF	TGTGCCAGCAGCTATGATTCTACAGGGCTGTACGAGCAGTACTTC	TRBV5-6	-	-	TRBJ2-7
CASSYSTGGSGNTIYF	TGTGCCAGCAGTTACTCCACGGGGGGCTCTGGAAACACCATATATTTT	TRBV6-6	-	-	TRBJ1-3
CASSPQGRRAFF	TGTGCCAGTAGTCCACAGGGCCGACGGGCTTTCTTT	TRBV19	-	-	TRBJ1-1
CASSPNTSGRVNEQFF	TGTGCCAGCAGCCCCAACACTAGCGGGAGGGTCAATGAGCAGTTCTTC	TRBV11-2	TRBD2	-	TRBJ2-1
CASSRGAGGSSYNEQFF	TGTGCCAGCTCAAGAGGAGCGGGAGGGAGCTCCTACAATGAGCAGTTCTTC	TRBV18	TRBD2	-	TRBJ2-1
CSSSLAMTGQTYEQYF	TGTTCCAGCAGCTTAGCTATGACAGGGCAAACCTACGAGCAGTACTTC	TRBV7-9	TRBD1	-	TRBJ2-7
CASSAQSGSGYGYTF	TGTGCCAGCAGCGCCCAATCCGGGTCTGGCTATGGCTACACCTTC	TRBV7-2	-	-	TRBJ1-2
CASSLQSGTGKTF	TGTGCCAGCAGCTTACAATCCGGGACAGGGAAAACCTTC	TRBV9	TRBD1	-	TRBJ1-2
CASSEQGAGGYTF	TGTGCCAGCTCGGAACAGGGGGCTGGTGGCTACACCTTC	TRBV11-2	TRBD1	-	TRBJ1-2
CASSYGTGTYEQYF	TGCGCCAGCAGCTACGGGACAGGAACCTACGAGCAGTACTTC	TRBV4-1	TRBD1	few	TRBJ2-7
CASSLGDHLTGFQETQYF	TGCGCCAGCAGCTTGGGGGACCACCTAACAGGGTTCCAAGAGACCCAGTACTTC	TRBV5-1	-	-	TRBJ2-5
CASSLGPRTDTQYF	TGTGCCAGCAGCTTAGGTCCCAGAACAGATACGCAGTATTTT	TRBV7-2	-	-	TRBJ2-3
CASSLNSDNQPQHF	TGCGCCAGCAGCCTAAACAGTGACAATCAGCCCCAGCATTTT	TRBV5-1	-	-	TRBJ1-5
CASSRSTGSDTEAFF	TGTGCCAGCAGTCGTTCGACAGGTTCGGACACTGAAGCTTTCTTT	TRBV6-5	-	-	TRBJ1-1
CASSHASGASYEQYF	TGCGCCAGCAGCCACGCTAGCGGGGCCTCCTACGAGCAGTACTTC	TRBV4-1	TRBD2	-	TRBJ2-7
CASSLFHGAGLSTDTQYF	TGTGCCAGCAGCTTGTTCCATGGGGCGGGGTTAAGCACAGATACGCAGTATTTT	TRBV5-8	-	-	TRBJ2-3
CASSSGLSVGDGYTF	TGCGCCAGCAGCTCGGGTTTGTCAGTCGGGGATGGCTACACCTTC	TRBV5-1	-	-	TRBJ1-2
CSVELAQGRTDTQYF	TGCAGCGTTGAATTGGCCCAGGGAAGGACAGATACGCAGTATTTT	TRBV29-1	-	-	TRBJ2-3
CASRPSAGANGLTF	TGTGCCAGCAGACCTTCTGCTGGGGCCAACGGCCTGACTTTC	TRBV14	-	-	TRBJ2-6